This T cell receptor beta chain was documented in a study of blood T cell repertoires in COVID-19. Study-wide context: Italy, Spain and the United States were the sources of the convalescent and acute COVID-19 samples. From T cells, B-cell-depleted T cells, or PBMCs came the material, which was cDNA or gDNA.

In the original processing: Nucleated cell number was recorded as an estimate derived from reference gene primer amplification. Assay: immunoSEQ multiplex PCR; the TCRdb copy retains only in-frame clones and omits some. The V and J calls and the clone size are those of that table, but D and trimming were determined from the DNA. The sample has roughly 190,000 clones, approximately 81% seen once. CDR3 size: 14 residues. Germline lookup yields CDR1 SGHRS and CDR2 YFSETQ. Trimming removed 0 bases from V and 9 bases from J, with 14 bases in between. The chain is built from TRBV5-1 and TRBJ2-3, with D perhaps matching TRBD1 (5 bases). Sequencing was done on a sample of peripheral blood. The receptor's source is a human donor in a cohort sampled during active COVID-19. The CDR3 spells CASSLEAGSGTQYF. The CDR3 nucleotides read TGCGCCAGCAGCTTGGAGGCAGGTTCAGGGACGCAGTATTTT.